This TCR beta chain was profiled in a study of shared clonotypes between healthy human individuals. The study's findings and limits: The represented genetic and exposure-history diversity was limited by the small number of donors.

The CDR3 runs to 16 residues. Per germline, CDR1 SNHLY and CDR2 FYNNEI. Trimming stripped 2 bases from V and 0 bases from J, with 10 bases between. Profiled with immunoSEQ multiplex PCR; TCRdb holds only in-frame clones, not every one. The table has about 1,500,000 clones, approximately 97% seen once. Concerning this clone: The antigen is undetermined.

The sequencing sample was made of naive CD4+ T cells sorted from blood. The subset here: CD45RA+ positively selected. The rearrangement joins TRBV2 to TRBJ1-4; D is unresolved. This clonotype was obtained from a man aged 25-45 years in good health. The CDR3 DNA is TGTGCCAGCAGTGAACGGAGACGTGCAACTAATGAAAAACTGTTTTTT. It specifies CASSERRRATNEKLFF. The full variable domain, rest sourced from reference TRBV2 and TRBJ1-4, is EPEVTQTPSHQVTQMGQEVILRCVPISNHLYFYWYRQILGQKVEFLVSFYNNEISEKSEIFDDQFSVERPDGSNFTLKIRSTKLEDSAMYFCASSERRRATNEKLFFGSGTQLSVL.